This note documents a single T cell receptor beta chain sequence. Seattle cases were enrolled at active infection and followed longitudinally. The sample is drawn from a study of blood T cell repertoires in COVID-19. Measured with immunoSEQ multiplex PCR; TCRdb has only the in-frame clones, and not every one. The table includes fewer than 350,000 clones, around 90% detected once. The CDR3 covers 15 residues. Trimming left V 0 bases short and J 5 bases short, with 13 bases between. CDR1 is MDHEN and CDR2 is SYDVKM in the germline V gene. The source is a woman aged 60-75 years with COVID-19, enrolled during active disease. The sequenced sample was peripheral blood. The V and J genes are TRBV28 and TRBJ1-1; a possible D gene is TRBD1 (5 bases). CDR3 region: CASSLWGNRKTEAFF. The CDR3 DNA is TGTGCCAGCAGTTTATGGGGGAACAGGAAAACTGAAGCTTTCTTT.